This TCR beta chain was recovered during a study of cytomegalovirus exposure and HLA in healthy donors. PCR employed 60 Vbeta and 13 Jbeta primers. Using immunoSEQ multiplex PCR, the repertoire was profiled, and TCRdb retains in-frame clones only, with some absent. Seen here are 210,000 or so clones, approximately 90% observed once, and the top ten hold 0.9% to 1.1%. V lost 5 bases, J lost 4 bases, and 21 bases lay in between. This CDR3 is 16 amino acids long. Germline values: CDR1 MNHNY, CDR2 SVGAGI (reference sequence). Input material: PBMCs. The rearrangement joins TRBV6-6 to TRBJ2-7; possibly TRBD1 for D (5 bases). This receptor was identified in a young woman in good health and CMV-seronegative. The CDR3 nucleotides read TGTGCCAGCAGTAGTATGACAGTACCCATGAAATACGAGCAGTACTTC. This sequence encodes CASSSMTVPMKYEQYF.